This T cell receptor beta chain was identified in a study of T-cell reconstitution after alpha-beta-depleted transplantation in children. This clonotype has only a few counts. Preparing the TCRbeta library involved the use of unique molecular identifiers. TCRdb recomputed calls from the PCR reads with MiXCR, one row per CDR3 protein. The table includes 350,000 to 400,000 distinct CDR3 sequences, less than 15% detected once. Germline CDR1 and CDR2: ENHRY and SYGVKD. V shed 11 bases, J shed 1 base, and the junction held 6 bases outside the gene matches. The CDR3 runs 15 residues. This clonotype originated in a human donor who donated a stem cell graft to a child with Fanconi anemia. Sequenced material: PBMCs, taken from the stem cell graft. The chain joins TRBV10-3 to TRBJ1-6; 9 positions match TRBD1. CDR3 region: CASRTGESYNSPLHF. In DNA form, the CDR3 reads TGTGCCTCAAGGACAGGGGAGTCCTATAATTCACCCCTCCACTTT.